This TCR beta chain was captured by sequencing in a study of T cells after yellow fever vaccination. Background on the study: The authors prepared low-cell-number fractions using SMART-Seq v4 Ultra Low Input. Study-level results: Abundant clonotypes from the bulk population could have been carried over as contaminants into FACS-sorted repertoires. Once the booster was given, most primary-vaccination clones reappeared, at about 95% for CD4 and 88% for CD8. A weaker secondary response peaked on day 5, the primary on day 15.

This clonotype has more than one count but fewer than ten. No antigen is known for it. The CDR3 consists of 14 residues. Per the germline V gene, CDR1 is SGHRS and CDR2 is YFSETQ. V shed 6 bases and J shed 3 bases, with 10 bases lying between them. TCRdb ran MiXCR on the 5' RACE reads and lists one entry per CDR3 protein. The sample gives 250,000 to 400,000 distinct CDR3 sequences, 3.5% to 4.5% of which show up once; less than 20% is in the top ten. The rearrangement links TRBV5-1 to TRBJ1-6; a possible D gene is TRBD1 (6 bases). This receptor was taken from a man aged 18-30 years who received the YFV17D yellow fever vaccine. The material was PBMCs, obtained 15 days after the yellow fever booster vaccination. In DNA, the CDR3 is TGCGCCAGCATGACAGGCAACTATAATTCACCCCTCCACTTT. Its protein product is CASMTGNYNSPLHF.